The sequence of this TCR beta chain was determined in a study of regulatory T cells in long-lasting Graves disease. TCR beta libraries were built with iRepertoire HTBI primers and Arm-PCR of CDR3 regions. In TCRdb, the multiplex PCR reads were re-called with MiXCR into one record per CDR3 protein. Among about 660,000 distinct CDR3 sequences listed, 25% to 35% were seen once. Study results and caveats: Compared with new cases, persistent Graves' patients showed reduced TCR diversity.

As concerns this clonotype: Its antigen is as yet unknown.

As for time point: persistent/refractory GD, antithyroid drugs over 5 years with positive TRAb. RNA from PBMCs was the source of the TCR library. The sequence was collected from a female donor with Graves disease. The starting material was peripheral blood mononuclear cells (PBMCs), obtained when the disease was refractory, from a patient treated with antithyroid drugs.

CDR3 amino acids: CASSGQRTEAFF. Written as DNA, the CDR3 is TGTGCCAGCAGCGGGCAGCGCACTGAAGCTTTCTTT. The chain joins TRBV14 to TRBJ1-1; D is uncertain. Trimming pared 5 bases from V and 4 bases from J, leaving 8 bases between. Per the germline V gene, CDR1 is SGHDN and CDR2 is FVKESK. CDR3 length: 12 amino acids.